This T cell receptor (beta chain) emerged from a study of blood T cell repertoires in COVID-19. Study overall: Both acute and convalescent COVID-19 samples were obtained from the United States, Italy and Spain. Sources were T cells, B-cell-depleted T cells, or PBMCs; the material itself was cDNA or gDNA.

Profiling relied on immunoSEQ multiplex PCR, and the TCRdb table lists in-frame clones only, not all of them. Of fewer than 300,000 clones in the sample, about 93% are singletons; the top ten hold about 1.1%. Adults between roughly 18 and 89 years of age took part from 20 to 25 US areas. The CDR3 has 11 amino acids. CDR1 and CDR2 from the germline V gene are SGHTA and FQGTGA. V lost 3 bases, J lost 12 bases, and 9 bases lay in between. The receptor was isolated from a woman aged 30 to 39 who had recovered from COVID-19. Sequencing was carried out using PBMCs or T cells enriched from blood (not recorded which). The V and J genes are TRBV7-3 and TRBJ2-1; D might be TRBD2 (5 bases). The CDR3 DNA is TGTGCCAGCAGCTTGGGAGAGGGGCAGTTCTTC. Protein: CASSLGEGQFF.